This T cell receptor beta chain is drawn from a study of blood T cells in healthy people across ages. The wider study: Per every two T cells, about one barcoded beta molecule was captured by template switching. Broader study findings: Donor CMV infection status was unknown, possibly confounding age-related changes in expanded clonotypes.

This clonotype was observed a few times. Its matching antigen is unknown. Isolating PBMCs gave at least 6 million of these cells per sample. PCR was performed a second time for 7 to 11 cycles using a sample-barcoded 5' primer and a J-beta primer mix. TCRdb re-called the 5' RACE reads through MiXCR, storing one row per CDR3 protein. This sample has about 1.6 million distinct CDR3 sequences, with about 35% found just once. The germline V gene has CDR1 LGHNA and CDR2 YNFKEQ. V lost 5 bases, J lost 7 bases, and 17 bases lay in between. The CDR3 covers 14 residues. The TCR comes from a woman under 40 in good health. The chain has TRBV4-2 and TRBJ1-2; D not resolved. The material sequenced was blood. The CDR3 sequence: CASSSGQELGGYTF. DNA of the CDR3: TGTGCCAGCAGCTCGGGTCAAGAACTTGGTGGCTACACCTTC.